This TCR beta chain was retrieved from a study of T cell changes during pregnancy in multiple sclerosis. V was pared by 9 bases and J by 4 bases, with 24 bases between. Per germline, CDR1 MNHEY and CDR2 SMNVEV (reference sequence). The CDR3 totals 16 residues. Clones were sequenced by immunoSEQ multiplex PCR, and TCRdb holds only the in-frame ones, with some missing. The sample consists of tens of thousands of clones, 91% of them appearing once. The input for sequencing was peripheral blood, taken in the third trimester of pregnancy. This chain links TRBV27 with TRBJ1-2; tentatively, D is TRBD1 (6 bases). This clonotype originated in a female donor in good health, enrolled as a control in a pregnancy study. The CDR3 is CARGPGHLTSPYGYTF. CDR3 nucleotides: TGTGCCAGAGGACCGGGACACTTAACTTCTCCCTATGGCTACACCTTC.